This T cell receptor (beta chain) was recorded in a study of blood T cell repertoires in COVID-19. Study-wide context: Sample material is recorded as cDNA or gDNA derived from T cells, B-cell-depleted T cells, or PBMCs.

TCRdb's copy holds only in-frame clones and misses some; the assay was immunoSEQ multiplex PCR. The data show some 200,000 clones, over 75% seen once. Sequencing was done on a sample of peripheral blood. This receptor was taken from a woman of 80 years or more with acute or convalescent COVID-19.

Written as DNA, the CDR3 is TGTGCCAGCAGCTTAGTGCCCGGGAATGAAAAACTGTTTTTT. Its translation: CASSLVPGNEKLFF. The chain has TRBV7-2 and TRBJ1-4, with D hard to call. The germline V gene has CDR1 SGHTA and CDR2 FQGNSA. Trimming stripped 1 base from V and 5 bases from J, with 8 bases between. This CDR3 is built from 14 residues.